Many counts were recorded for the clone carrying this T cell receptor (beta chain). The antigen remains unidentified. To make TCR beta libraries, researchers used iRepertoire HTBI primers and Arm-PCR of CDR3 regions. TCRdb passed the multiplex PCR reads through MiXCR, listing each CDR3 protein once. The profile shows 400,000 to 500,000 distinct CDR3 sequences, 15% of them singletons. This CDR3 has 17 residues. Trimming removed 3 bases from V and 1 base from J, with 18 bases in between. Germline CDR1 is LNHNV and CDR2 is YYDKDF (reference sequence). Described time point: newly diagnosed GD, antithyroid drugs for less than 3 months. Generation of the TCR library employed RNA extracted from PBMCs. The sample belongs to a study of regulatory T cells in long-lasting Graves disease. Study-level results: Compared with new cases, persistent Graves' patients showed reduced TCR diversity. Sharing of public clonotypes was greater in persistent patients (under 3,000) than in new patients (966). Favoring TRBV28, TRBJ1-2 and TRBJ2-5 was a feature seen in persistent disease.

The same data also went into a second study, on T cells in Graves' hyperthyroidism and ophthalmopathy. That work adds: Blood also contained most expanded thyroid clonotypes above 0.001.

The receptor was derived from a woman aged 30 to 39 with Graves disease. The sample consisted of peripheral blood mononuclear cells (PBMCs), taken at new diagnosis, from a patient treated with antithyroid drugs. J is TRBJ1-1 and V is TRBV15; possibly TRBD1 for D (6 bases). CDR3 DNA sequence: TGTGCCACCAGCAGCCCCAGGGGTGGCCCGCAGAACACTGAAGCTTTCTTT. Residues: CATSSPRGGPQNTEAFF.